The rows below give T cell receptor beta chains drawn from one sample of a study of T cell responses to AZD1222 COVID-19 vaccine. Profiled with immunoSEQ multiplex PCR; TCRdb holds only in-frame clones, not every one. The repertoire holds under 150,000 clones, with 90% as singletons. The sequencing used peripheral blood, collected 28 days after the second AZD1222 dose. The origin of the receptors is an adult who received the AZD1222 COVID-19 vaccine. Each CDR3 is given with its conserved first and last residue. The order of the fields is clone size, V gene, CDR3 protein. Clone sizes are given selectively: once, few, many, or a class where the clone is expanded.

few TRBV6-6 CASRAENYNSPLHF
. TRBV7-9 CASSPGTGGRNSPLHF
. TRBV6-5 CASKQDPNSPLHF
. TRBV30 CAWSVGVSVSTEAFF
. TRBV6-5 CASSFRQGQQYF
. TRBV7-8 CASSAGTGGTSTEAFF
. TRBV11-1 CASSPGSNTEAFF
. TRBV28 CASTLWDSNNYGYTF
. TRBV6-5 CASTPPGGSYNEQFF
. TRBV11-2 CASSLPGPIMYIGELFF
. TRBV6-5 CASSRGEAGSSPLHF
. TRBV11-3 CASSLTGDRSGNEQFF
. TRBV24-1 CATAPGQGAKDEQFF
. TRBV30 CAWSPGTGADTQYF
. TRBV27 CASSLGQGNQPQHF
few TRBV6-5 CASSPRGQGHGYTF
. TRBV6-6 CASSLDRPDYNSPLHF
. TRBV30 CACRWDSNEQFF
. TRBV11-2 CASSPRQALGTEAFF
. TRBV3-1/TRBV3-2 CASSQDPPPGRYGYTF
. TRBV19 CASTHPRGTEAFF
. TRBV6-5 CASSYSPSGSYNEQFF
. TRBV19 CASSVGGTISRETQYF
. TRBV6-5 CASTGWLEPQHF
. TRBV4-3 CASSQEPYNEQFF
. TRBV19 CASSIRGGGQFF
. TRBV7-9 CASSLRAANSYEQYF
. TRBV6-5 CASSYRDRGPIEKLFF
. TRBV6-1 CASSDQGTSTDTQYF
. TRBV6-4 CASSVGRRTNQPQHF
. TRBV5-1 CASSPLGLAGGKETQYF
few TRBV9 CASSLAGGYTGELFF
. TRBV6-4 CASSDSGSVRRFF
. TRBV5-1 CASSLLAGDREQFF
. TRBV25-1 CASNQGSSGNTIYF
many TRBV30 CAWSHETGGSSGNTIYF
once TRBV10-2 CASSEGGGYGYTF
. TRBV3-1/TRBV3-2 CASSQEGVVGEQYF
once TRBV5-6 CASSLQGQGTEAFF
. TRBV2 CASSEGGDLNYGYTF
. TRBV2 CASSEIGSSYEQYF
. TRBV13 CASSSAPLSGGLTDTQYF
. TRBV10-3 CAISEGDRGRSNQPQHF
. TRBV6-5 CASSYGATNEKLFF